This T cell receptor beta chain was sequenced for a study of blood T cell repertoires in COVID-19. The wider study: The study drew acute and convalescent COVID-19 samples from the United States, Italy and Spain.

Per the germline V gene, CDR1 is SGHAT and CDR2 is FQNNGV. Trimming removed 5 bases at V and 2 bases at J, with 15 bases between. The CDR3 spans 15 residues. Per the authors' pipeline: Amplifying reference gene primers gave estimates of nucleated cell counts. Data came from immunoSEQ multiplex PCR; TCRdb stores just in-frame clones and leaves some out. Clone size and the V and J calls come from that table; the DNA yielded D and trimming. The sample lists some 46,000 clones; approximately 83% were seen once. The sample taken for sequencing was peripheral blood. The TCR was taken from a woman of 80 years or more with COVID-19, enrolled during active disease. This rearrangement joins TRBV11-2 to TRBJ1-2, with D tentatively TRBD1 (5 bases). The CDR3 DNA reads TGTGCCAGCAGCAGAGGCAGGGCCGAGAACTATGGCTACACCTTC. It translates to CASSRGRAENYGYTF.